The 20 T cell receptor beta chains below were found in one sample sequenced in a study of blood T cell repertoires in COVID-19. Profiled with immunoSEQ multiplex PCR; TCRdb holds only in-frame clones, not every one. Among 200,000 to 250,000 clones, roughly 90% were seen once, and the ten largest hold 3% to 4.5%. The sample taken for sequencing was PBMCs or T cells enriched from blood (not recorded which). The source of these receptors is a woman aged 40 to 49 with acute COVID-19.

This chain links TRBV19 with TRBJ1-1; possibly TRBD1 for D (6 bases). Germline values: CDR1 LNHDA, CDR2 SQIVND (reference sequence). The V gene lost 3 bases and the J gene lost 3 bases, with 14 bases spanning the gap. The CDR3 has 15 amino acids. The CDR3 DNA reads TGTGCCAGTAGTATTATCGGGGAGGGGGACACTGAAGCTTTCTTT. It codes for CASSIIGEGDTEAFF.

In its sample, this clone was seen a few times. The chain combines TRBV20-1 with TRBJ1-1; D is unresolved. Trimming took 3 bases from V and 6 from J, leaving 14 bases between them. This CDR3 spans 13 amino acids. Germline CDR1 reads DFQATT; CDR2 reads SNEGSKA (reference sequence). The DNA for the CDR3 is TGCAGTGCTAGTGATGTGTGGAGTTCTGAAGCTTTCTTT. It codes for CSASDVWSSEAFF.

The V gene is TRBV7-3, the J gene TRBJ1-2; maybe TRBD1 (5 bases). The V end was cut by 5 bases, the J end by 5 bases, with 18 bases between. The length of the CDR3 is 15 residues. The germline V gene has CDR1 SGHTA and CDR2 FQGTGA. CDR3 sequence (DNA): TGTGCCAGCAGCCCTTCAGGTTCGGGGGGTTATGGCTACACCTTC. Translated: CASSPSGSGGYGYTF.

The genes are TRBV2 and TRBJ2-5; 8 bases align to TRBD1. Germline assignment: CDR1 SNHLY and CDR2 FYNNEI. V shed 8 bases, J shed 9 bases, and the junction held 11 bases outside the gene matches. The length of the CDR3 is 13 residues. CDR3 sequence: CASGQGSSLSQYF. CDR3 DNA sequence: TGTGCCAGCGGACAGGGCTCTTCGCTGTCCCAGTACTTC.

The rearrangement links TRBV14 to TRBJ2-7; 9 bases are a match to TRBD2. The length of the CDR3 is 15 residues. V was pared by 4 bases and J by 4 bases, with 8 bases of the junction left unmatched. Germline CDR1 and CDR2: SGHDN and FVKESK. The CDR3 loop is CASSPQRGDLYEQYF. CDR3 sequence (DNA): TGTGCCAGCAGCCCGCAGCGGGGGGACTTGTACGAGCAGTACTTC. Full variable domain (outside the CDR3, taken from reference TRBV14 and TRBJ2-7): EAGVTQFPSHSVIEKGQTVTLRCDPISGHDNLYWYRRVMGKEIKFLLHFVKESKQDESGMPNNRFLAERTGGTYSTLKVQPAELEDSGVYFCASSPQRGDLYEQYFGPGTRLTVT.

The chain carries TRBV18 and TRBJ2-7; D gene unclear. The length of the CDR3 is 12 residues. Trimming removed 2 bases at V and 4 bases at J, with 6 bases between. Germline CDR1 and CDR2: KGHSH and LQKENI. CDR3 amino acids: CASSPEEYEQYF. Written as DNA, the CDR3 is TGTGCCAGCTCACCAGAGGAATACGAGCAGTACTTC.

The rearrangement uses TRBV13 and TRBJ1-1; 7 nucleotides agree with TRBD1. The J segment lost 3 bases and the V segment lost 5 bases, leaving 9 bases of the junction unmatched. The CDR3 loop spans 15 amino acids. Per germline, CDR1 PRHDT and CDR2 FYEKMQ (reference sequence). CDR3 region: CASSKYRGLDTEAFF. The CDR3 DNA sequence: TGTGCCAGCAGCAAATACAGGGGTCTGGACACTGAAGCTTTCTTT.

J is TRBJ1-1 and V is TRBV13; no firm D call. Trimming removed 1 base from V and 0 bases from J, with 9 bases in between. Germline V lookup: CDR1 PRHDT, CDR2 FYEKMQ (reference sequence). The CDR3 covers 15 residues. The CDR3 spells CASSLEGAMNTEAFF. CDR3 nucleotides: TGTGCCAGCAGCTTAGAAGGAGCAATGAACACTGAAGCTTTCTTT.

This chain uses TRBV7-9 with TRBJ1-2, with 9 bases lining up with TRBD1. This CDR3 spans 15 amino acids. The germline gives CDR1 SEHNR, CDR2 FQNEAQ (reference sequence). The V segment lost 8 bases and the J segment 4 bases; nucleotides outside the gene matches: 11. The CDR3 DNA sequence: TGTGCCAGCCGAATCTTGGGGACAGGGTTCTATGGCTACACCTTC. This sequence encodes CASRILGTGFYGYTF.

V gene TRBV5-6 combines with J gene TRBJ1-5; TRBD1 aligns across 8 bases. This CDR3 contains 14 residues. V was pared by 4 bases and J by 7 bases, with 7 bases of the junction left unmatched. From germline, CDR1 is SGHDT and CDR2 YYEEEE. The CDR3 is CASSPWTGRQPQHF. The DNA of the CDR3 is TGTGCCAGCAGCCCCTGGACAGGGAGGCAGCCCCAGCATTTT.

This clone was seen once. This chain links TRBV4-3 with TRBJ1-1, with a possible D match to TRBD1 (6 bases). Trimming cost V 4 bases and J 1 base, with 10 bases left between them. The CDR3 loop spans 14 amino acids. The germline V gene has CDR1 LGHNA and CDR2 YSLEER. This CDR3 reads CASSRDTRNTEAFF. The CDR3 DNA reads as TGCGCCAGCAGCCGGGACACCAGGAACACTGAAGCTTTCTTT.

This clone appeared a few times. V gene TRBV3-1 (or the pseudogene TRBV3-2) combines with J gene TRBJ1-6; no firm D call. The germline V and J ends were trimmed by 4 bases and 3 bases, with 10 bases remaining between them. In germline, CDR1 is LGHDT, CDR2 YNNKEL (reference sequence). The CDR3 runs to 15 residues. The CDR3 loop reads CASSRTEIYNSPLHF. In nucleotides, the CDR3 is TGTGCCAGCAGCCGAACAGAAATCTATAATTCACCCCTCCACTTT.

This rearrangement joins TRBV18 to TRBJ2-7; D is undetermined. The CDR3 is made up of 13 amino acids. V was cut by 1 base and J by 3 bases, with 7 bases left in between. Germline CDR1 is KGHSH and CDR2 is LQKENI. CDR3 nucleotides: TGTGCCAGCTCACCACTATCGGGCTACGAGCAGTACGTC. It codes for CASSPLSGYEQYV.

The V gene is TRBV5-6, the J gene TRBJ1-2; the match to TRBD1 covers 12 bases. The germline V gene has CDR1 SGHDT and CDR2 YYEEEE. With 0 bases clipped from V and 8 bases from J, the junction kept 5 bases outside the gene matches. This CDR3 comprises 15 residues. CDR3 DNA sequence: TGTGCCAGCAGCTTGGTTGGGACAGGGGGCGGCGGCTACACCTTC. As protein: CASSLVGTGGGGYTF.

This clone was detected only a few times. The chain employs TRBV19 and TRBJ1-2; 10 bases align to TRBD1. Germline-derived CDR1 and CDR2 are LNHDA and SQIVND (reference sequence). The V gene end was trimmed by 3 bases and the J gene end by 4 bases; junction bases not matched to a gene: 5. The CDR3 contains 15 residues. CDR3 in DNA: TGTGCCAGTAGTATTCCGGGACAGGGGATCTATGGCTACACCTTC. Protein: CASSIPGQGIYGYTF.

The chain is built from TRBV5-4 and TRBJ2-3, with 9 bases lining up with TRBD2. V lost 4 bases and J lost 0; bases outside the gene matches: 6. The germline V gene encodes CDR1 SGHNT and CDR2 YYREEE (reference sequence). This CDR3 has 16 residues. The CDR3 loop reads CASSAGLAESTDTQYF. In DNA, the CDR3 is TGTGCCAGCAGCGCGGGACTAGCTGAAAGCACAGATACGCAGTATTTT.

The V call is TRBV19, the J call TRBJ1-1; the match to TRBD1 covers 8 bases. The germline V gene has CDR1 LNHDA and CDR2 SQIVND (reference sequence). V lost 5 bases and J lost 0; bases outside the gene matches: 8. The CDR3 totals 16 residues. In DNA, the CDR3 is TGTGCCAGTAGTGCCTTCAGGGGGCGGGTGAACACTGAAGCTTTCTTT. Encoded protein: CASSAFRGRVNTEAFF. Full variable domain (rest looked up from reference TRBV19 and TRBJ1-1): DGGITQSPKYLFRKEGQNVTLSCEQNLNHDAMYWYRQDPGQGLRLIYYSQIVNDFQKGDIAEGYSVSREKKESFPLTVTSAQKNPTAFYLCASSAFRGRVNTEAFFGQGTRLTVV.

The V and J genes are TRBV6-2 or TRBV6-3 and TRBJ2-3; 8 bases are shared with TRBD2. CDR3 length: 15 amino acids. With 3 bases clipped from V and 2 bases from J, the junction kept 4 bases outside the gene matches. The germline CDR1 and CDR2 sequences are MNHEY and SVGEGT. DNA for the CDR3: TGTGCCAGCAGTTATTCGGGGGGGGTCACAGATACGCAGTATTTT. The encoded protein is CASSYSGGVTDTQYF.

The CDR3 spells CASSKVAGGRFGAFF. For the CDR3, the DNA is TGTGCCAGCAGCAAAGTCGCAGGGGGCAGATTTGGAGCTTTCTTT. The genes are TRBV3-1 (or the pseudogene TRBV3-2) and TRBJ1-1, with 8 bases identical to TRBD1. Looked up from germline, CDR1 is LGHDT and CDR2 is YNNKEL (reference sequence). V shed 5 bases and J 10 bases; nucleotides not matched to a gene: 15. The CDR3 totals 15 residues.

This rearrangement joins TRBV18 to TRBJ2-1; 15 bases align to TRBD2. Germline V CDR1 and CDR2: KGHSH, LQKENI. After removal of 3 bases from V and 8 bases from J, the junction contained 5 bases not matched to a gene. The CDR3 length is 16 residues. The chain's CDR3 is CASSPSGLAGGHEQFF. For the CDR3, the DNA is TGTGCCAGCTCACCCTCGGGACTAGCGGGGGGTCATGAGCAGTTCTTC.